These 27 T cell receptor beta chains came from one sample sequenced in a study of beta chain features in type 1 diabetes. Expressed TCRB transcripts were sequenced, since all the RNA that had been isolated was reverse transcribed. Using immunoSEQ multiplex PCR, the repertoire was profiled, and TCRdb retains in-frame clones only, with some absent. This sample has 65,000 to 100,000 clones, with 25% to 35% found just once. Input material: stem cell memory CD4+ T cells from blood. The receptors derive from a woman under 30 in good health.

This clone was found a few times. The chain couples TRBV5-6 to TRBJ1-5; D not certain. V dropped 0 bases and J dropped 6 bases, with 4 bases sitting between them. Germline V gives CDR1 SGHDT, CDR2 YYEEEE. The CDR3 has 12 amino acids. CDR3 amino acids: CASSLVGQPQHF. CDR3 coding DNA: TGTGCCAGCAGCTTGGTCGGTCAGCCCCAGCATTTT.

The chain is built from TRBV7-9 and TRBJ1-1, with D hard to call. Germline V CDR1 and CDR2: SEHNR, FQNEAQ (reference sequence). V lost 2 bases and J lost 1, with 14 bases in between. The CDR3 has 16 residues. CDR3 amino acids: CASSLREGWENTEAFF. In DNA, the CDR3 is TGTGCCAGCAGCTTACGTGAGGGTTGGGAGAACACTGAAGCTTTCTTT.

The chain couples TRBV30 to TRBJ2-2; D gene uncertain. The germline V gene has CDR1 GTSNPN and CDR2 SVGIG (reference sequence). The CDR3 is made up of 12 amino acids. V was shortened by 4 bases and J by 7 bases, with 10 bases between the two germline ends. The CDR3 sequence is CAWNPFYGELFF. The CDR3 nucleotides are TGTGCCTGGAATCCCTTTTACGGGGAGCTGTTTTTT.

This clone was observed a handful of times. The chain couples TRBV19 to TRBJ2-3, with a possible D match to TRBD1 (6 bases). V gave up 7 bases and J gave up 4 bases, with 15 bases separating them. Germline assignment: CDR1 LNHDA and CDR2 SQIVND (reference sequence). The CDR3 sequence is 14 residues long. CDR3: CASTLRGNSDTQYF. CDR3 bases: TGTGCCAGTACCCTGAGGGGGAACTCAGATACGCAGTATTTT.

The chain recombines TRBV9 with TRBJ2-3; 10 nucleotides agree with TRBD2. Germline V lookup: CDR1 SGDLS, CDR2 YYNGEE. With 4 bases clipped from V and 8 bases from J, the junction kept 10 bases outside the gene matches. The CDR3 has 15 residues. The CDR3 here is CASSPNLAGEGTQYF. In nucleotides, the CDR3 is TGTGCCAGCAGCCCTAATCTAGCGGGAGAGGGTACGCAGTATTTT.

The sample holds a few counts of this clone. V usage is TRBV10-3 and J usage is TRBJ2-1; D possibly corresponds to TRBD1 (6 bases). Trimming stripped 3 bases from V and 6 bases from J, with 15 bases between. The CDR3 has 15 residues. Germline V gene lookup returns CDR1 ENHRY and CDR2 SYGVKD. As DNA, the CDR3 is TGTGCCATCAGTGACGCAGGGGAATCATTCAATGAGCAGTTCTTC. This codes for CAISDAGESFNEQFF.

This clone has more than one count but fewer than ten. The chain links TRBV7-2 to TRBJ1-1, with D unclear. Germline V gives CDR1 SGHTA, CDR2 FQGNSA. The CDR3 totals 13 residues. The V gene lost 2 bases and the J gene lost 2 bases, with 6 bases spanning the gap. The CDR3 loop is CASSLSENTEAFF. Here the CDR3 DNA reads TGTGCCAGCAGCTTATCAGAAAACACTGAAGCTTTCTTT.

V and J are TRBV5-1 and TRBJ2-3; a possible D gene is TRBD1 (6 bases). The CDR3 is 14 amino acids. V was clipped by 4 bases and J by 4 bases, with 13 bases between them. Germline-derived CDR1 and CDR2 are SGHRS and YFSETQ. The CDR3 spells CASSGRGSSDTQYF. Here the CDR3 DNA reads TGCGCCAGCAGCGGCAGGGGTTCCTCAGATACGCAGTATTTT. The whole variable domain, remainder taken from reference TRBV5-1 and TRBJ2-3, is KAGVTQTPRYLIKTRGQQVTLSCSPISGHRSVSWYQQTPGQGLQFLFEYFSETQRNKGNFPGRFSGRQFSNSRSEMNVSTLELGDSALYLCASSGRGSSDTQYFGPGTRLTVL.

This clone was counted only a few times. The chain uses TRBV11-3 and TRBJ2-1, with D tentatively TRBD1 (5 bases). Per the germline V gene, CDR1 is SGHNT and CDR2 is YENEEA. With 2 bases removed from V and 5 bases from J, the gap between germline ends came to 7 bases. This CDR3 comprises 13 residues. The CDR3 DNA reads TGTGCCAGCAGCTTATCACAGGACAATGAGCAGTTCTTC. Protein product: CASSLSQDNEQFF.

This clone showed up just a few times. The chain links TRBV5-1 to TRBJ1-5; TRBD1 is a possible D gene (6 bases). The CDR3 totals 12 residues. Germline loops: CDR1 SGHRS, CDR2 YFSETQ. V was trimmed by 2 bases and J by 7 bases, leaving 7 bases between them. The CDR3 DNA follows: TGCGCCAGCAGCTTCACAGGGCAGCCCCAGCATTTT. The encoded protein is CASSFTGQPQHF.

This chain connects TRBV7-9 to TRBJ1-2; no definite D call. Trimming removed 2 bases at V and 0 bases at J, with 10 bases between. Germline V gene data show CDR1 as SEHNR and CDR2 as FQNEAQ (reference sequence). The CDR3 totals 15 residues. The CDR3 sequence is CASSLLLNPNYGYTF. CDR3 in DNA: TGTGCCAGCAGCTTACTACTGAACCCTAACTATGGCTACACCTTC.

This sequence joins TRBV29-1 and TRBJ2-3; 11 bases line up with TRBD2. This CDR3 is 19 amino acids long. Germline lookup yields CDR1 SQVTM and CDR2 ANQGSEA. Unmatched junction bases numbered 22, after V lost 8 bases and J lost 3 bases. This CDR3 reads CSPTTPTTSGSWGTDTQYF. The CDR3 DNA sequence: TGCAGCCCCACAACCCCCACTACTAGCGGGAGCTGGGGTACAGATACGCAGTATTTT.

This clone was seen more than once but under ten times. The chain employs TRBV5-1 and TRBJ2-1, with 8 bases identical to TRBD1. This CDR3 spans 13 amino acids. J lost 7 bases, V lost 3 bases, and 3 bases had no gene match. CDR1 and CDR2 from the germline V gene are SGHRS and YFSETQ. CDR3 in DNA: TGCGCCAGCAGCTCCCGGACAGGGAATGAGCAGTTCTTC. This translates into CASSSRTGNEQFF.

This clone showed up just a few times. The chain uses TRBV30 and TRBJ1-6; 8 bases match TRBD1. This CDR3 has 16 residues. The germline V gene has CDR1 GTSNPN and CDR2 SVGIG (reference sequence). The ends lost 3 bases at V and 4 bases at J; junction bases unmatched: 8. The CDR3 DNA reads TGTGCCTGGAGGACAACAGGGGGGATATATAATTCACCCCTCCACTTT. As protein: CAWRTTGGIYNSPLHF. Combining the CDR3 with reference TRBV30 and TRBJ1-6 gives the whole variable domain SQTIHQWPATLVQPVGSPLSLECTVEGTSNPNLYWYRQAAGRGLQLLFYSVGIGQISSEVPQNLSASRPQDRQFILSSKKLLLSDSGFYLCAWRTTGGIYNSPLHFGNGTRLTVT.

This clone has more than one count but fewer than ten. V is TRBV19 and J is TRBJ2-2, with D possibly TRBD1 on 5 matching bases. Trimming stripped 4 bases from V and 5 bases from J, with 8 bases between. The CDR3 has 13 residues. Per the germline V gene, CDR1 is LNHDA and CDR2 is SQIVND (reference sequence). The DNA of the CDR3 is TGTGCCAGTAGTACAGGGTGGACCGGGGAGCTGTTTTTT. Translating it yields CASSTGWTGELFF.

V and J are TRBV7-8 and TRBJ1-5; D remains unclear. The CDR3 consists of 14 residues. CDR1 and CDR2 from the germline V gene are SGHVS and FQNEAQ. V was clipped by 0 bases and J by 3 bases, with 6 bases between them. The CDR3 sequence: CASSLARVNQPQHF. Here the CDR3 DNA reads TGTGCCAGCAGCTTAGCGAGGGTCAATCAGCCCCAGCATTTT.

V and J are TRBV10-3 and TRBJ1-1; 7 bases fit TRBD1. The CDR3 contains 16 residues. Germline V gene sequence: CDR1 ENHRY, CDR2 SYGVKD. The junction had 14 bases not matched to a gene; V was cut back by 10 bases and J by 0 bases. CDR3 sequence: CATTASWDRLNTEAFF. For the CDR3, the DNA is TGTGCCACCACGGCGAGTTGGGACAGACTGAACACTGAAGCTTTCTTT.

The V and J genes are TRBV11-3 and TRBJ2-1, with 13 bases fitting TRBD2. This CDR3 comprises 15 residues. V lost 5 bases and J lost 7; bases outside the gene matches: 5. Germline V gene data show CDR1 as SGHNT and CDR2 as YENEEA. The chain's CDR3 is CASSPRLAGGNEQFF. CDR3 bases: TGTGCCAGCAGCCCTCGACTAGCGGGAGGAAATGAGCAGTTCTTC.

This clone was seen only a few times. DNA of the CDR3: TGTGCCAGCAGTGAATTTGCCGGGACAGGGGGCCAAGAGACCCAGTACTTC. Translation: CASSEFAGTGGQETQYF. This chain uses TRBV6-1 with TRBJ2-5, with 11 bases identical to TRBD1. The CDR3 covers 17 residues. Trimming removed 2 bases from V and 1 base from J; junction bases left unmatched: 6. Germline V lookup: CDR1 MNHNS, CDR2 SASEGT.

This clone came up a few times. The rearrangement uses TRBV15 and TRBJ1-5; D might be TRBD1 (6 bases). Trimming cost V 10 bases and J 4 bases, with 11 bases left between them. Per germline, CDR1 LNHNV and CDR2 YYDKDF (reference sequence). CDR3 length: 12 residues. The CDR3 nucleotides read TGTGCCATTAGACAGGATAATCAGCCCCAGCATTTT. Its translation: CAIRQDNQPQHF. Full variable domain (missing parts from reference TRBV15 and TRBJ1-5): DAMVIQNPRYQVTQFGKPVTLSCSQTLNHNVMYWYQQKSSQAPKLLFHYYDKDFNNEADTPDNFQSRRPNTSFCFLDIRSPGLGDTAMYLCAIRQDNQPQHFGDGTRLSIL.

This clone was seen more than once but under ten times. The sample contains more than one DNA sequence encoding this CDR3. The CDR3 loop is CASSLDNNEQFF. As DNA, the CDR3 is TGTGCCAGCAGCTTGGACAACAATGAGCAGTTCTTC. J is TRBJ2-1 and V is TRBV5-4, with D unclear. CDR3 length: 12 residues. The germline gives CDR1 SGHNT, CDR2 YYREEE (reference sequence). Between the trimmed V and J ends, which lost 0 bases and 5 bases, there was a span of 3 bases.

This sequence joins TRBV5-5 and TRBJ2-7; TRBD1 matches 8 bases. The V gene end was trimmed by 7 bases and the J gene end by 3 bases; junction bases not matched to a gene: 12. This CDR3 has 15 amino acids. Germline V gives CDR1 SGHKS, CDR2 YYEKEE (reference sequence). This CDR3 reads CASVFKTGEDYEQYF. In DNA form, the CDR3 reads TGTGCCAGCGTATTCAAGACAGGGGAAGACTACGAGCAGTACTTC.

The V call is TRBV19, the J call TRBJ1-5; 9 bases line up with TRBD1. Germline V gene lookup returns CDR1 LNHDA and CDR2 SQIVND (reference sequence). The CDR3 is 15 residues long. The V and J ends lost 7 bases and 3 bases, in that order; junction bases with no gene match: 7. CDR3 in DNA: TGTGCCAGTACCCAACGGACAGGGGACAATCAGCCCCAGCATTTT. It encodes CASTQRTGDNQPQHF.

This clone showed up just a few times. The V call is TRBV2, the J call TRBJ2-1, with 7 bases identical to TRBD2. This CDR3 spans 17 amino acids. Germline-derived CDR1 and CDR2 are SNHLY and FYNNEI. V lost 6 bases, J lost 2 bases, and 13 bases stayed unmatched. DNA of the CDR3: TGTGCCAGCAGCCGTGACGCCGCTAGCGGTACCTACAATGAGCAGTTCTTC. This gives the protein CASSRDAASGTYNEQFF.

This clone was detected only a few times. The V call is TRBV18, the J call TRBJ2-2, with TRBD2 identical over 13 bases. The trim removed 6 bases at V and 4 bases at J, leaving 5 bases unmatched. The CDR3 has 16 residues. CDR1 and CDR2 from the germline V gene are KGHSH and LQKENI. The CDR3 protein is CASSVGTSGITGELFF. The CDR3 nucleotides read TGTGCCAGCTCCGTTGGGACTAGCGGGATCACCGGGGAGCTGTTTTTT.

The V call is TRBV7-9, the J call TRBJ2-3, with TRBD2 matching over 11 bases. J was trimmed by 3 bases and V by 0 bases; bases with no gene match: 8. Germline V gene sequence: CDR1 SEHNR, CDR2 FQNEAQ (reference sequence). CDR3 length: 18 amino acids. The CDR3 here is CASSLARLAGGATDTQYF. Written as DNA, the CDR3 is TGTGCCAGCAGCTTAGCGCGGTTAGCGGGAGGGGCGACAGATACGCAGTATTTT.

The rearrangement joins TRBV5-1 to TRBJ2-1, with D tentatively TRBD2 (6 bases). This CDR3 has 15 residues. Trimming removed 4 bases from V and 0 bases from J, with 11 bases in between. CDR1 is SGHRS and CDR2 is YFSETQ in the germline V gene. CDR3 nucleotides: TGCGCCAGCAGCGGGGACGGGAGCTCCTACAATGAGCAGTTCTTC. It encodes CASSGDGSSYNEQFF.